Listed below are T cell receptor beta chains from one sample, sequenced in a study of metastatic and nonmetastatic thyroid tumors. TCRdb re-called clones via MiXCR from the PCR reads. The sample records 20,000 to 30,000 clones, approximately 19% being singletons. The sequencing sample was made of blood. These receptors originate from a male donor with papillary thyroid cancer or a benign thyroid nodule (not recorded which). Some clones in this sample may be carry-over from other donors' samples. The CDR3 runs from the conserved cysteine through the conserved F or W. The D gene is left open where the match is weak. Size tells how often a clone was seen (once, few, many) or the class of an expanded clone, and some rows leave it out.

>.|few|TRBV6-1|TRBJ2-7
TGTGCCAGCAACCCCCAATATACCTACGAGCAGTACTTC
CASNPQYTYEQYF
>TRBD1|few|TRBV6-1|TRBJ1-5
TGTGCCAGCAGGACAGGGGTCACCAATCAGCCCCAGCATTTT
CASRTGVTNQPQHF
>.|few|TRBV19|TRBJ2-7
TGTGCCAGTAGTATAGATAGCGCAACCTACGAGCAGTACTTC
CASSIDSATYEQYF
>.|.|TRBV9|TRBJ1-1
TGTGCCAGCAGCGTAGAAAAGGAAAGTGAAGCTTTCTTT
CASSVEKESEAFF
>.|once|TRBV9|TRBJ2-3
TGTGCCAGCAGCGTAGGAGGGGTCACAGATACGCAGTATTTT
CASSVGGVTDTQYF
>.|many|TRBV12-5|TRBJ1-1
TGTGCTAGTGGTCCGACAGAAAACACTGAAGCTTTCTTT
CASGPTENTEAFF
>.|.|TRBV7-8|TRBJ2-1
TGTGCCAGCAGCTTAGTAGGCGGGAATGAGCAGTTCTTC
CASSLVGGNEQFF
>.|many|TRBV3-1|TRBJ1-2
TGTGCCAGCAGCCAAGGACAGGACGACTATGGCTACACCTTC
CASSQGQDDYGYTF
>.|many|TRBV14|TRBJ2-5
TGTGCCAGCAGCCAACGGATTATAGCTAGTTTCGAAGAGACCCAGTACTTC
CASSQRIIASFEETQYF
>TRBD2|medium-sized|TRBV27|TRBJ2-7
TGTGCCAGCAGGGGACTAGCGGGACGCTACGAGCAGTACTTC
CASRGLAGRYEQYF
>.|many|TRBV11-3|TRBJ2-7
TGTGCCAGCAGCTTAGGTGAGGGGAGAGAGCAGTACTTC
CASSLGEGREQYF
>.|.|TRBV7-9|TRBJ2-7
TGTGCCAGCAGCCCCCGGGGGCAAGACTACGAGCAGTACTTC
CASSPRGQDYEQYF
>.|many|TRBV5-4|TRBJ2-1
TGTGCCAGCAGCTTGGGAAGCTCGCTAGGGGATGAGCAGTTCTTC
CASSLGSSLGDEQFF
>.|many|TRBV3-1|TRBJ1-2
TGTGCCAGCAGCCAAGAAATCGGTGCGGGGAACTATGGCTACACCTTC
CASSQEIGAGNYGYTF